This is a list of T cell receptor beta chains from one sample in a study of beta chain features in type 1 diabetes. Repertoires were generated with immunoSEQ multiplex PCR, while TCRdb's copy carries only in-frame clones and drops some. This table has hundreds of thousands of clones, about 14% appearing once. The sample was central memory CD4+ T cells from blood. All receptors come from a man aged 25 to 45 in good health. CDR3s include the opening cysteine and the closing phenylalanine or tryptophan. A D gene is named only where the DNA matches it firmly. Not every row has a clone size; where given, it reads once, few, many or a size class.

j_call: TRBJ2-5
v_call: TRBV5-1
d_call: TRBD2
clone_size: NA
cdr3_nt: TGCGCCAGCAGCTTGCGGACTAGCGGGAGTTTCCGAGAGACCCAGTACTTC
cdr3_aa: CASSLRTSGSFRETQYF

j_call: TRBJ2-2
v_call: TRBV5-1
d_call: NA
clone_size: NA
cdr3_nt: TGCGCCAGCAGCTCGGGGGACCACACCGGGGAGCTGTTTTTT
cdr3_aa: CASSSGDHTGELFF

j_call: TRBJ2-5
v_call: TRBV5-6
d_call: TRBD2
clone_size: few
cdr3_nt: TGTGCCAGCAGCTTCAGCGGGGCAGAGACCCAGTACTTC
cdr3_aa: CASSFSGAETQYF

j_call: TRBJ2-7
v_call: TRBV19
d_call: TRBD1
clone_size: NA
cdr3_nt: TGTGCCAGTAGTGTTAGACAGGGACCTTACGAGCAGTACTTC
cdr3_aa: CASSVRQGPYEQYF

j_call: TRBJ1-3
v_call: TRBV7-2
d_call: TRBD1
clone_size: few
cdr3_nt: TGTGCCAGCAGCTGGGACAGGGGTTCTGGAAACACCATATATTTT
cdr3_aa: CASSWDRGSGNTIYF

j_call: TRBJ2-1
v_call: TRBV9
d_call: NA
clone_size: few
cdr3_nt: TGTGCCAGCAGCGCAACCAGCGCAAACAATGAGCAGTTCTTC
cdr3_aa: CASSATSANNEQFF

j_call: TRBJ1-2
v_call: TRBV5-1
d_call: TRBD1
clone_size: few
cdr3_nt: TGCGCCAGCCGTATGGGAGGGCTGGACAGGGCGAACTATGGCTACACCTTC
cdr3_aa: CASRMGGLDRANYGYTF

j_call: TRBJ2-7
v_call: TRBV5-4
d_call: TRBD2
clone_size: few
cdr3_nt: TGTGCCAGCAGCTTAGATTGGCGGGGGGGAAACTCCTACGAGCAGTACTTC
cdr3_aa: CASSLDWRGGNSYEQYF

j_call: TRBJ2-5
v_call: TRBV7-7
d_call: TRBD1
clone_size: NA
cdr3_nt: TGTGCCAGCAGCGCTACGACAGGGGCGGGAGAGACCCAGTACTTC
cdr3_aa: CASSATTGAGETQYF

j_call: TRBJ1-2
v_call: TRBV6-5
d_call: NA
clone_size: few
cdr3_nt: TGTGCCAGCAGTTACCCCCCGGACGGGGACTATGGCTACACCTTC
cdr3_aa: CASSYPPDGDYGYTF

j_call: TRBJ2-3
v_call: TRBV14
d_call: NA
clone_size: many
cdr3_nt: TGTGCCAGCAGCCAACTCGGGGGACCTAGCACAGATACGCAGTATTTT
cdr3_aa: CASSQLGGPSTDTQYF

j_call: TRBJ2-7
v_call: TRBV6-1
d_call: NA
clone_size: NA
cdr3_nt: TGTGCCAGCAGTGAAGAGATTTACGAGCAGTACTTC
cdr3_aa: CASSEEIYEQYF

j_call: TRBJ2-2
v_call: TRBV5-6
d_call: NA
clone_size: NA
cdr3_nt: TGTGCCAGCAGCTTGGGAGTAGCTTTGGCCACCGGGGAGCTGTTTTTT
cdr3_aa: CASSLGVALATGELFF

j_call: TRBJ1-4
v_call: TRBV5-4
d_call: NA
clone_size: NA
cdr3_nt: TGTGCCAGCAGCTTAGGAGGGGCTAATGAAAAACTGTTTTTT
cdr3_aa: CASSLGGANEKLFF

j_call: TRBJ1-2
v_call: TRBV23-1
d_call: NA
clone_size: NA
cdr3_nt: TGCGCCAGCAGTCAAATTCATTCAACCCCCCTAACGGTCGGGGGAAAGGGCGGCTACACCTTC
cdr3_aa: CASSQIHSTPLTVGGKGGYTF

j_call: TRBJ1-3
v_call: TRBV21-1
d_call: NA
clone_size: few
cdr3_nt: TGTGCCAGCAGCAAAGTTGGGGGGAACCTCTCTGGAAACACCATATATTTT
cdr3_aa: CASSKVGGNLSGNTIYF

j_call: TRBJ2-1
v_call: TRBV18
d_call: TRBD1
clone_size: NA
cdr3_nt: TGTGCCAGCTCACCCCGACAGGGGGCCTACAATGAGCAGTTCTTC
cdr3_aa: CASSPRQGAYNEQFF

j_call: TRBJ1-4
v_call: TRBV6-4
d_call: NA
clone_size: few
cdr3_nt: TGTGCCAGCAGTGACCCAGGGTCTGGAAAACTGTTTTTT
cdr3_aa: CASSDPGSGKLFF

j_call: TRBJ2-3
v_call: TRBV18
d_call: NA
clone_size: NA
cdr3_nt: TGTGCCAGCTCACCTCAAGAGCCAGTTACGCAGTATTTT
cdr3_aa: CASSPQEPVTQYF

j_call: TRBJ1-2
v_call: TRBV6-5
d_call: NA
clone_size: NA
cdr3_nt: TGTGCCAGCAGTTCCCCAAGCGGCGGCTATGGCTACACCTTC
cdr3_aa: CASSSPSGGYGYTF

j_call: TRBJ1-2
v_call: TRBV30
d_call: NA
clone_size: NA
cdr3_nt: TGTGCCTGGAGCGCGCTGGGGGTCAACCCATCCTATGGCTACACCTTC
cdr3_aa: CAWSALGVNPSYGYTF

j_call: TRBJ2-2
v_call: TRBV11-1
d_call: NA
clone_size: many
cdr3_nt: TGTGCCAGCAGCTCCGGCCGGGCCACCGGGGAGCTGTTTTTT
cdr3_aa: CASSSGRATGELFF

j_call: TRBJ1-2
v_call: TRBV20-1
d_call: NA
clone_size: once
cdr3_nt: TGCAGTGCTAGTGGCTGGGTCGGCTACACCTTC
cdr3_aa: CSASGWVGYTF

j_call: TRBJ2-3
v_call: TRBV11-2
d_call: TRBD1
clone_size: few
cdr3_nt: TGTGCCAGCAGCAGACAGGGATCAGATACGCAGTATTTT
cdr3_aa: CASSRQGSDTQYF

j_call: TRBJ2-7
v_call: TRBV4-1
d_call: NA
clone_size: few
cdr3_nt: TGCGCCAGCAGCCAACTCAGAATCGGCACCTACGAGCAGTACTTC
cdr3_aa: CASSQLRIGTYEQYF

j_call: TRBJ2-4
v_call: TRBV11-2
d_call: NA
clone_size: few
cdr3_nt: TGTGCCAGCACCTTGACCTTAGCCAAAAACATTCAGTACTTC
cdr3_aa: CASTLTLAKNIQYF

j_call: TRBJ2-5
v_call: TRBV2
d_call: TRBD1
clone_size: few
cdr3_nt: TGTGCCAGCACTGGGACAGGGGGCGAGACCCAGTACTTC
cdr3_aa: CASTGTGGETQYF

j_call: TRBJ2-2
v_call: TRBV11-2
d_call: NA
clone_size: NA
cdr3_nt: TGTGCCAGCAGCACGAGGGACACCGGGGAGCTGTTTTTT
cdr3_aa: CASSTRDTGELFF

j_call: TRBJ2-3
v_call: TRBV11-2
d_call: NA
clone_size: many
cdr3_nt: TGTGCCAGCAGCTTGGGTGACTGGGACGGTACGCAGTATTTT
cdr3_aa: CASSLGDWDGTQYF

j_call: TRBJ1-5
v_call: TRBV7-9
d_call: NA
clone_size: many
cdr3_nt: TGTGCCAGCAGTCGAGAGGTTACAGGGCAATATAGCAATCAGCCCCAGCATTTT
cdr3_aa: CASSREVTGQYSNQPQHF

j_call: TRBJ1-1
v_call: TRBV7-2
d_call: NA
clone_size: few
cdr3_nt: TGTGCCAGCAGCCCTTCAGTGACCGAAAGGGCTTTCTTT
cdr3_aa: CASSPSVTERAFF

j_call: TRBJ1-3
v_call: TRBV5-5
d_call: NA
clone_size: few
cdr3_nt: TGTGCCAGCAGCTTGGAATCTTACTCTGGAAACACCATATATTTT
cdr3_aa: CASSLESYSGNTIYF

j_call: TRBJ2-3
v_call: TRBV18
d_call: NA
clone_size: many
cdr3_nt: TGTGCCAGCTCCCCTCGGAGCAATACGCAGTATTTT
cdr3_aa: CASSPRSNTQYF

j_call: TRBJ2-4
v_call: TRBV2
d_call: NA
clone_size: NA
cdr3_nt: TGTGCCAGCAGTGAATATACGGGGCTAGCCAAAAACATTCAGTACTTC
cdr3_aa: CASSEYTGLAKNIQYF

j_call: TRBJ2-3
v_call: TRBV19
d_call: NA
clone_size: NA
cdr3_nt: TGTGCCAGTAAAGGGGAGTGGGGCACAGATACGCAGTATTTT
cdr3_aa: CASKGEWGTDTQYF

j_call: TRBJ2-5
v_call: TRBV5-4
d_call: TRBD1
clone_size: NA
cdr3_nt: TGTGCCAGCAGCTCCGGACAGGGCCTGGAGCAGTACTTC
cdr3_aa: CASSSGQGLEQYF

j_call: TRBJ2-1
v_call: TRBV5-4
d_call: NA
clone_size: many
cdr3_nt: TGTGCCAGCAGTACATTAGCGGCCAATGAGCAGTTCTTC
cdr3_aa: CASSTLAANEQFF

j_call: TRBJ1-1
v_call: TRBV7-2
d_call: TRBD1
clone_size: few
cdr3_nt: TGTGCCAGCGTAGGGGACAGATGGAGCACTGAAGCTTTCTTT
cdr3_aa: CASVGDRWSTEAFF

j_call: TRBJ2-3
v_call: TRBV5-1
d_call: NA
clone_size: NA
cdr3_nt: TGCGCCAGCAGCTTTTGGGGGGCTAGCACAGATACGCAGTATTTT
cdr3_aa: CASSFWGASTDTQYF

j_call: TRBJ2-5
v_call: TRBV6-1
d_call: NA
clone_size: NA
cdr3_nt: TGTGCCAGCAGTTCGGACAGAGAGACCCAGTACTTC
cdr3_aa: CASSSDRETQYF

j_call: TRBJ2-1
v_call: TRBV5-6
d_call: TRBD1
clone_size: NA
cdr3_nt: TGTGCCAGCAGCTTGAGACAGGGGGTTTACAATGAGCAGTTCTTC
cdr3_aa: CASSLRQGVYNEQFF

j_call: TRBJ1-6
v_call: TRBV5-5
d_call: NA
clone_size: once
cdr3_nt: TGTGCCAGCAGCTTTGAAGGGGCGCGTTCACCCCTCCACTTT
cdr3_aa: CASSFEGARSPLHF

j_call: TRBJ1-4
v_call: TRBV10-3
d_call: NA
clone_size: NA
cdr3_nt: TGTGCCAGCAGTTACCGGCGTAATGAAAAACTGTTTTTT
cdr3_aa: CASSYRRNEKLFF

j_call: TRBJ1-5
v_call: TRBV7-2
d_call: NA
clone_size: many
cdr3_nt: TGTGCCAGCAGCTTACAGGGCAATCAGCCCCAGCATTTT
cdr3_aa: CASSLQGNQPQHF

j_call: TRBJ1-1
v_call: TRBV27
d_call: NA
clone_size: NA
cdr3_nt: TGTGCCAGCAGTTTAAAGCCGCCCAGTGAAGCTTTCTTT
cdr3_aa: CASSLKPPSEAFF

j_call: TRBJ2-3
v_call: TRBV7-2
d_call: TRBD2
clone_size: few
cdr3_nt: TGTGCCAGCAGCTTAGGGCCTAGCGGGACGCAGTATTTT
cdr3_aa: CASSLGPSGTQYF

j_call: TRBJ1-1
v_call: TRBV6-6
d_call: NA
clone_size: few
cdr3_nt: TGTGCCAGCACTGAAAACACTGAAGCTTTCTTT
cdr3_aa: CASTENTEAFF

j_call: TRBJ1-1
v_call: TRBV7-2
d_call: TRBD1
clone_size: few
cdr3_nt: TGTGCCAGCAGCTTAGCTCAGGGGGCAAGAACTGAAGCTTTCTTT
cdr3_aa: CASSLAQGARTEAFF

j_call: TRBJ1-2
v_call: TRBV7-2
d_call: TRBD1
clone_size: few
cdr3_nt: TGTGCCAGCAGACGGGACAGGGAAAATGGCTACACCTTC
cdr3_aa: CASRRDRENGYTF

j_call: TRBJ2-2
v_call: TRBV4-3
d_call: NA
clone_size: NA
cdr3_nt: TGCGCCAGCAGCCAAGTTGGAGGGTTCACCGGGGAGCTGTTTTTT
cdr3_aa: CASSQVGGFTGELFF

j_call: TRBJ2-3
v_call: TRBV29-1
d_call: NA
clone_size: NA
cdr3_nt: TGCAGCGGGGGGTACACAGATACGCAGTATTTT
cdr3_aa: CSGGYTDTQYF

j_call: TRBJ1-2
v_call: TRBV7-9
d_call: NA
clone_size: many
cdr3_nt: TGTGCCAGCAGCTCGGATGTGGGGTCTCGTGGCTACACCTTC
cdr3_aa: CASSSDVGSRGYTF

j_call: TRBJ2-2
v_call: TRBV6-5
d_call: NA
clone_size: few
cdr3_nt: TGTGCCAGCAGCGAACAGGCCACCGGGGAGCTGTTTTTT
cdr3_aa: CASSEQATGELFF

j_call: TRBJ1-1
v_call: TRBV11-3
d_call: NA
clone_size: NA
cdr3_nt: TGTGCCAGCAGCACCTCTTGGGACACTGAAGCTTTCTTT
cdr3_aa: CASSTSWDTEAFF

j_call: TRBJ1-2
v_call: TRBV6-1
d_call: NA
clone_size: few
cdr3_nt: TGTGCCAGCTCCCTCGACGGGCCCTATGGCTACACCTTC
cdr3_aa: CASSLDGPYGYTF

j_call: TRBJ2-3
v_call: TRBV18
d_call: NA
clone_size: few
cdr3_nt: TGTGCCAGCTCACCAGATCCCGGCGCAGATACGCAGTATTTT
cdr3_aa: CASSPDPGADTQYF

j_call: TRBJ2-1
v_call: TRBV18
d_call: NA
clone_size: NA
cdr3_nt: TGTGCCAGCTCAAACAGGGAAAGGGGGCAGTTCTTC
cdr3_aa: CASSNRERGQFF